The 22 T cell receptor beta chains reported below all come from one sample, sequenced in a study of blood T cell repertoires in COVID-19. The method was immunoSEQ multiplex PCR; TCRdb's version includes in-frame clones alone and lacks a portion of them. Found here are some 110,000 clones, around 79% of them singletons; the top ten hold about 2.3%. The specimen was peripheral blood. These receptors were taken from a man aged 45-60 years with acute or convalescent COVID-19.

This rearrangement joins TRBV5-8 to TRBJ1-1; D gene uncertain. The germline V and J ends were trimmed by 1 base and 5 bases, with 9 bases remaining between them. This CDR3 has 13 amino acids. Germline V gene sequence: CDR1 SGHTS, CDR2 YDEGEE. The CDR3 loop is CASSLSGETEAFF. The CDR3 nucleotides read TGTGCCAGCAGCTTGTCTGGGGAGACTGAAGCTTTCTTT.

The chain uses TRBV6-5 and TRBJ1-4; 7 nucleotides align to TRBD1. Losses at the gene ends were 4 bases for V and 7 bases for J; bases not matched to a gene: 6. In germline, CDR1 is MNHEY, CDR2 SVGAGI. The CDR3 runs 14 residues. As DNA, the CDR3 is TGTGCCAGCAGTTCCCAGACAGGGTCTGAAAAACTGTTTTTT. Its translation is CASSSQTGSEKLFF.

V gene TRBV6-6 combines with J gene TRBJ1-1, with TRBD1 matching over 9 bases. Germline CDR1 MNHNY, CDR2 SVGAGI (reference sequence). CDR3 length: 13 residues. Germline trimming cut 7 bases from V and 4 bases from J; bases unmatched to any gene: 4. The CDR3 DNA follows: TGTGCCAGCAATACAGGGGGCGGCACTGAAGCTTTCTTT. Protein sequence: CASNTGGGTEAFF.

CDR3 sequence reads: CASSQAPRSGMTDTQYF. The CDR3 nucleotides read TGCGCCAGCAGCCAAGCCCCGAGGAGCGGGATGACAGATACGCAGTATTTT. The rearrangement links TRBV4-1 to TRBJ2-3; 7 bases line up with TRBD2. Trimming removed 1 base from V and 3 bases from J; junction bases left unmatched: 10. CDR1 and CDR2 (germline): MGHRA, YSYEKL. The CDR3 loop spans 17 amino acids.

This clone was found a few times. V gene TRBV28 combines with J gene TRBJ2-1, with 10 bases matching TRBD2. V shed 4 bases, J shed 4 bases, and the junction held 10 bases outside the gene matches. This CDR3 is built from 17 residues. Germline loops: CDR1 MDHEN, CDR2 SYDVKM. The CDR3 DNA is TGTGCCAGCAGTTCAATTCGGACTAGCGGAAGTTACAATGAGCAGTTCTTC. As protein: CASSSIRTSGSYNEQFF.

This chain connects TRBV29-1 to TRBJ1-2; 7 bases are a match to TRBD1. The CDR3 extends over 13 amino acids. The V segment lost 4 bases and the J segment 7 bases; nucleotides outside the gene matches: 9. Germline assignment: CDR1 SQVTM and CDR2 ANQGSEA. In DNA, the CDR3 is TGCAGCGTTGCCAAAGAGGGGGCGGGTGGCTACACCTTC. Translated, it gives CSVAKEGAGGYTF.

The chain carries TRBV28 and TRBJ2-5, with TRBD1 identical over 7 bases. The V gene end was trimmed by 6 bases and the J gene end by 5 bases; junction bases not matched to a gene: 12. Germline CDR1 is MDHEN and CDR2 is SYDVKM. The CDR3 spans 15 residues. The DNA for the CDR3 is TGTGCCAGCAGCCCCCGGACAGGTCCTGGGGAGACCCAGTACTTC. Translation gives CASSPRTGPGETQYF. Based on the CDR3 plus reference TRBV28 and TRBJ2-5, the full variable domain is DVKVTQSSRYLVKRTGEKVFLECVQDMDHENMFWYRQDPGLGLRLIYFSYDVKMKEKGDIPEGYSVSREKKERFSLILESASTNQTSMYLCASSPRTGPGETQYFGPGTRLLVL.

Sample share makes this clone medium-sized. The chain links TRBV7-8 to TRBJ2-3; TRBD2 aligns across 8 bases. The length of the CDR3 is 16 residues. CDR1 and CDR2 from the germline V gene are SGHVS and FQNEAQ. Germline trimming cut 4 bases from V and 3 bases from J; bases unmatched to any gene: 9. This chain's CDR3 is CASSSPPAGGTDTQYF. CDR3 DNA: TGTGCCAGCAGCTCCCCCCCCGCGGGGGGTACAGATACGCAGTATTTT.

V usage is TRBV19 and J usage is TRBJ2-5; D unclear. Germline V CDR1 and CDR2: LNHDA, SQIVND (reference sequence). The V and J ends lost 4 bases and 1 base respectively, with 13 bases between them. There are 15 residues in the CDR3. The CDR3 spells CASSRNPGVQETQYF. The CDR3 DNA reads as TGTGCCAGTAGTAGAAATCCAGGCGTCCAAGAGACCCAGTACTTC.

The J gene is TRBJ1-1, the V gene TRBV10-2, with a possible D match to TRBD1 (6 bases). V was trimmed by 11 bases and J by 1 base, leaving 17 bases between them. Germline CDR1 WSHSY, CDR2 SAAADI. The CDR3 sequence is 14 residues long. CDR3 coding DNA: TGCGCCGTCAGACCGGGACAAGAGAACACTGAAGCTTTCTTT. Residues: CAVRPGQENTEAFF.

The V call is TRBV7-9, the J call TRBJ2-7, with D perhaps TRBD1 (5 bases). Germline assignment: CDR1 SEHNR and CDR2 FQNEAQ (reference sequence). The CDR3 totals 12 residues. Trimming took off 5 bases at V and 7 bases at J, with 12 bases between the two ends. The CDR3: CASSQAGKEQYF. DNA for the CDR3: TGTGCCAGCAGCCAAGCAGGGAAGGAGCAGTACTTC.

The gene calls are TRBV4-1 and TRBJ1-4; no reliable D call. This CDR3 spans 13 amino acids. Trimming took 2 bases from V and 8 from J, leaving 9 bases between them. In germline, CDR1 is MGHRA, CDR2 YSYEKL. The CDR3 nucleotides read TGCGCCAGCAGCCAAAATGGTCGGGAAAAACTGTTTTTT. Translated: CASSQNGREKLFF.

The chain is built from TRBV27 and TRBJ2-1, with 9 positions matching TRBD1. The germline V gene has CDR1 MNHEY and CDR2 SMNVEV (reference sequence). The CDR3 totals 14 residues. After removal of 4 bases from V and 12 bases from J, the junction contained 10 bases not matched to a gene. The DNA for the CDR3 is TGTGCCAGCAGTTCGGGACAGGGTGCCAGTGGGCAGTTCTTC. This codes for CASSSGQGASGQFF.

The chain employs TRBV7-6 and TRBJ2-1; possibly TRBD2 for D (5 bases). The CDR3 totals 15 residues. CDR1 and CDR2 from the germline V gene are SGHVS and FNYEAQ. Deletions cut 4 bases from V and 2 bases from J, with 12 bases between. In DNA, the CDR3 is TGTGCCAGCAGCTCCTATGAGGGCACCTACAATGAGCAGTTCTTC. Its protein is CASSSYEGTYNEQFF. Full variable domain (outside the CDR3, taken from reference TRBV7-6 and TRBJ2-1): GAGVSQSPRYKVTKRGQDVALRCDPISGHVSLYWYRQALGQGPEFLTYFNYEAQQDKSGLPNDRFSAERPEGSISTLTIQRTEQRDSAMYRCASSSYEGTYNEQFFGPGTRLTVL.

V gene TRBV25-1 combines with J gene TRBJ1-1; no firm D call. The CDR3 covers 11 residues. The germline V gene encodes CDR1 MGHDK and CDR2 SYGVNS. V was pared by 3 bases and J by 5 bases, with 4 bases between. In DNA, the CDR3 is TGTGCCAGCAGTGATAGAACTGAAGCTTTCTTT. Encoded protein: CASSDRTEAFF.

The V gene is TRBV9, the J gene TRBJ2-7, with 8 bases matching TRBD2. Trimming cost V 6 bases and J 7 bases; bases outside gene matches: 15. The CDR3 is made up of 15 amino acids. Germline CDR1 is SGDLS and CDR2 is YYNGEE. CDR3 region: CASNRRGSGVEEQYF. The CDR3 coding sequence is TGTGCCAGCAACCGAAGGGGTAGCGGGGTCGAAGAGCAGTACTTC.

The rearrangement links TRBV30 to TRBJ2-1, with a weak D call TRBD1 (6 bases). The CDR3 runs 12 residues. The germline gives CDR1 GTSNPN, CDR2 SVGIG (reference sequence). Trimming removed 7 bases from V and 5 bases from J, with 12 bases in between. The DNA for the CDR3 is TGTGCCTTCCGACAGGACCACAATGAGCAGTTCTTC. This codes for CAFRQDHNEQFF.

The chain combines TRBV28 with TRBJ2-7; D not resolved. The germline gives CDR1 MDHEN, CDR2 SYDVKM. This CDR3 region has 15 residues. V lost 3 bases to trimming and J lost 5 bases, with 17 bases between them. CDR3 amino acids: CASSFPPVGQDEQYF. The CDR3 nucleotides are TGTGCCAGCAGTTTTCCCCCGGTCGGCCAGGACGAGCAGTACTTC.

CDR3 sequence reads: CASSQGSQGYYGYTF. The CDR3 region has the DNA TGTGCCAGCAGCCAAGGTTCGCAGGGGTACTATGGCTACACCTTC. The V and J genes are TRBV3-1 (or the pseudogene TRBV3-2) and TRBJ1-2, with TRBD1 as a possible D gene (6 bases). CDR1 and CDR2 from the germline V gene are LGHDT and YNNKEL (reference sequence). The CDR3 loop spans 15 amino acids. Trimming took 1 base from V and 3 from J, leaving 12 bases between them.

The chain employs TRBV5-1 and TRBJ1-1, with TRBD1 identical over 7 bases. CDR3 length equals 13 residues. The junction had 1 base not matched to a gene; V was cut back by 2 bases and J by 3 bases. The germline V gene encodes CDR1 SGHRS and CDR2 YFSETQ. The CDR3 reads CASSLTGDTEAFF. DNA of the CDR3: TGCGCCAGCAGCTTAACAGGGGACACTGAAGCTTTCTTT.

The chain joins TRBV19 to TRBJ1-2, with a tentative D call TRBD1 (6 bases). From germline, CDR1 is LNHDA and CDR2 SQIVND (reference sequence). The germline V and J ends were trimmed by 5 bases and 0 bases, with 19 bases remaining between them. The CDR3 extends over 17 amino acids. CDR3 DNA sequence: TGTGCCAGTAGTGTTCCAACAGGGATCCTAGCTAACTATGGCTACACCTTC. As protein: CASSVPTGILANYGYTF. Supplemented by reference TRBV19 and TRBJ1-2, the full variable domain reads DGGITQSPKYLFRKEGQNVTLSCEQNLNHDAMYWYRQDPGQGLRLIYYSQIVNDFQKGDIAEGYSVSREKKESFPLTVTSAQKNPTAFYLCASSVPTGILANYGYTFGSGTRLTVV.

A single count supports this clone. In the same sample, other DNA sequences code for this CDR3. This chain links TRBV5-1 with TRBJ2-7; possible D gene TRBD2, 6 bases. V lost 4 bases and J lost 1, with 9 bases in between. The CDR3 has 13 residues. Germline CDR1 SGHRS, CDR2 YFSETQ. The CDR3: CASSPGLSYEQYF. As DNA, the CDR3 is TGCGCCAGCAGCCCGGGACTGTCCTACGAGCAGTACTTC. The entire variable domain, with the rest obtained from reference TRBV5-1 and TRBJ2-7, is as follows: KAGVTQTPRYLIKTRGQQVTLSCSPISGHRSVSWYQQTPGQGLQFLFEYFSETQRNKGNFPGRFSGRQFSNSRSEMNVSTLELGDSALYLCASSPGLSYEQYFGPGTRLTVT.